This T cell receptor (beta chain) derives from a study of OX40 agonist ivuxolimab in advanced cancers. On the study more broadly: All patients had ivuxolimab intravenously every 2 weeks at 0.01 to 10 mg/kg.

Clones were sequenced by immunoSEQ multiplex PCR, and TCRdb holds only the in-frame ones, with some missing. This sample yields roughly 110,000 clones, of which around 90% are seen a single time; about 1.2% belongs to the top ten. In germline, CDR1 is SGHTA, CDR2 FQGNSA. V was cut by 0 bases and J by 4 bases, with 11 bases left in between. This CDR3 is built from 15 residues. This chain links TRBV7-2 with TRBJ2-3; tentative D call: TRBD1 (5 bases). The sequence was collected from an adult with an advanced solid tumor such as melanoma, head and neck, liver or kidney cancer. The sequences come from CD4+ or CD8+ T cells sorted from blood, collected in a trial of the OX40 agonist ivuxolimab. CDR3 DNA sequence: TGTGCCAGCAGCTTAGCCATAGGGGTGGCAGATACGCAGTATTTT. Its translation is CASSLAIGVADTQYF.